One and the same sample provided the 14 T cell receptor beta chains below, sequenced in a study of tumor and adjacent non-tumor tissue in lung cancer. The library came from three nested PCR rounds adapted from ARM-PCR protocols. TCRdb called the multiplex PCR reads again in MiXCR, with one record for every CDR3 protein. The sample lists about 93,000 distinct CDR3 sequences, around two thirds occurring once. No cell sorting was done before RNA was extracted from the tissue. Specimen: lung tumor tissue. The receptor set was obtained from a man in his 70s with non-small cell lung cancer.

The chain couples TRBV29-1 to TRBJ2-1; TRBD2 agrees at 7 bases. Germline values: CDR1 SQVTM, CDR2 ANQGSEA. Trimming at V came to 4 bases and at J to 13 bases, leaving 10 bases not matched to a gene. This CDR3 has 12 residues. Here the CDR3 DNA reads TGCAGCGTTGGGGGCGCGGGAGATGTACAGTTCTTC. This gives the protein CSVGGAGDVQFF.

A remark on this clonotype: This likely comes from a read error, as the CDR3 has no conserved phenylalanine or tryptophan at its end. CDR3 bases: TGTGCCAGCAGACGCACTACCGGGACAGGGTCTAACTATGGCTACACCGTC. This codes for CASRRTTGTGSNYGYTV. The chain couples TRBV12-3 or TRBV12-4 to TRBJ1-2; 9 bases match TRBD1. V was pared by 6 bases and J by 0 bases, with 11 bases of the junction left unmatched. This CDR3 has 17 residues.

This sequence joins TRBV11-3 and TRBJ2-1; TRBD1 might be the D (6 bases). CDR3 length equals 15 residues. Germline loops: CDR1 SGHNT, CDR2 YENEEA. V lost 0 bases and J 9 bases, leaving 15 bases between the germline ends. In DNA, the CDR3 is TGTGCCAGCAGCTTAGAGGGGGCAAACGACAGTGAGCAGTTCTTC. This gives the protein CASSLEGANDSEQFF.

This clonotype turned up a few times. This may come from a read error, since a much larger clone is one base off. The J gene is TRBJ2-5, the V gene TRBV10-3; a weak D match, TRBD1 (6 bases). The germline V gene encodes CDR1 ENHRY and CDR2 SYGVKD. This CDR3 spans 15 amino acids. V was shortened by 2 bases and J by 9 bases, with 19 bases between the two germline ends. CDR3 protein: CAISEPLAGDTSQYF. The CDR3 DNA reads TGTGCCATCAGTGAGCCTTTGGCAGGGGATACGTCCCAGTACTTC.

A single count supports this clonotype. Just one base apart from a much larger clone, this may be a read error. The J gene is TRBJ2-7, the V gene TRBV5-5, with D possibly TRBD1 on 6 matching bases. Germline V CDR1 and CDR2: SGHKS, YYEKEE (reference sequence). The length of the CDR3 is 13 residues. For the CDR3, the DNA is TGTACCAGCAGCAACAACGGACAGTACGAGCAGTACTTC. Encoded protein: CTSSNNGQYEQYF.

The chain has TRBV10-2 and TRBJ1-1, with a possible D match to TRBD1 (5 bases). Germline-derived CDR1 and CDR2 are WSHSY and SAAADI. The CDR3 consists of 19 residues. Trimming took 6 bases from V and 0 from J, leaving 26 bases between them. The CDR3 DNA sequence: TGCGCCAGCAGCCCCGGGCCTTTTGGGGGGAGGCTGATGAACACTGAAGCTTTCTTT. It is translated as CASSPGPFGGRLMNTEAFF.

Regarding this clonotype: The junction and the germline gene differ at one end; a read error may be behind it. The chain uses TRBV4-1 and TRBJ2-5; 9 positions match TRBD1. Germline V gene lookup returns CDR1 MGHRA and CDR2 YSYEKL. The CDR3 extends over 16 amino acids. CDR3 nucleotides: TGCGCCAGTAGCCGCTCCTTGGGACAGGGTCTGGAGACCCAGTACTTC. Translated: CASSRSLGQGLETQYF.

This clonotype came up a few times. The chain links TRBV28 to TRBJ2-7; D possibly corresponds to TRBD2 (6 bases). CDR3 length: 15 amino acids. Trimming left V 10 bases short and J 3 bases short, with 22 bases between. Germline V lookup: CDR1 MDHEN, CDR2 SYDVKM. The CDR3: CATPVPNRGIYEQYF. The CDR3 nucleotides read TGTGCCACTCCTGTTCCGAACCGGGGGATCTACGAGCAGTACTTC.

About this clonotype itself: A junction end diverges from the germline sequence, so it may reflect a read error. The rearrangement links TRBV6-5 to TRBJ1-3, with D hard to call. The germline V gene has CDR1 MNHEY and CDR2 SVGAGI. The CDR3 runs to 16 residues. CDR3 residues: CASTRGVPSSGNTICF. As DNA, the CDR3 is TGTGCCAGTACCCGTGGAGTCCCGTCCTCTGGAAACACCATATGTTTT.

Note on this clonotype: This clone may be a read error of a much larger clone one base away. The V gene is TRBV5-6, the J gene TRBJ2-7; D tentatively reads TRBD1 or TRBD2 (7 bases each). The CDR3 has 15 amino acids. Germline CDR1 and CDR2: SGHDT and YYEEEE. Written as DNA, the CDR3 is TGTGCCAGCAGCAACCGGGGAGGGGGCTCCTACGAGCCGTACTTC. Its translation is CASSNRGGGSYEPYF.

The chain recombines TRBV5-4 with TRBJ2-3; D remains unclear. Germline-derived CDR1 and CDR2 are SGHNT and YYREEE (reference sequence). This CDR3 spans 15 amino acids. The V end was cut by 8 bases, the J end by 3 bases, with 19 bases between. The CDR3 DNA reads as TGTGCCAGTAACACCGGGCCTCAAATAACAGATACGCAGTATTTT. Encoded protein: CASNTGPQITDTQYF. The complete variable domain, with remaining parts taken from reference TRBV5-4 and TRBJ2-3, reads ETGVTQSPTHLIKTRGQQVTLRCSSQSGHNTVSWYQQALGQGPQFIFQYYREEENGRGNFPPRFSGLQFPNYSSELNVNALELDDSALYLCASNTGPQITDTQYFGPGTRLTVL.

Notes on this clonotype: The junction departs from germline at one end; a sequencing error may be responsible. The genes are TRBV4-1 and TRBJ1-2, with D maybe TRBD1 (6 bases). Looked up from germline, CDR1 is MGHRA and CDR2 is YSYEKL. The CDR3 loop spans 17 amino acids. CDR3 DNA: TGCGACAGCAGCCAGGAGTCCAGGGGCCCACGTTTAGGAGGCTACACCTTC. It yields the protein CDSSQESRGPRLGGYTF.

Note on this clonotype: The junction differs from germline at one of its ends, possibly a read error. The chain combines TRBV28 with TRBJ2-3; tentative D call: TRBD1 (5 bases). The CDR3 sequence is 14 residues long. Germline V gene data show CDR1 as MDHEN and CDR2 as SYDVKM. The chain's CDR3 is CAGSFVQGTDTQYF. The CDR3 nucleotides read TGTGCCGGCAGTTTCGTTCAGGGCACAGATACGCAATATTTT.

Turning to this clonotype: A much larger clone differs by one base, so this may be a read error. The CDR3: CASSLTQGTGANVLTF. The DNA for the CDR3 is TGTGCCAGCAGTTTGACACAGGGGACTGGGGCCAACGTCCTGACTTTC. The chain recombines TRBV6-5 with TRBJ2-6, with TRBD1 identical over 7 bases. Unmatched junction bases numbered 5, after V lost 4 bases and J lost 2 bases. Looked up from germline, CDR1 is MNHEY and CDR2 is SVGAGI. There are 16 residues in the CDR3.